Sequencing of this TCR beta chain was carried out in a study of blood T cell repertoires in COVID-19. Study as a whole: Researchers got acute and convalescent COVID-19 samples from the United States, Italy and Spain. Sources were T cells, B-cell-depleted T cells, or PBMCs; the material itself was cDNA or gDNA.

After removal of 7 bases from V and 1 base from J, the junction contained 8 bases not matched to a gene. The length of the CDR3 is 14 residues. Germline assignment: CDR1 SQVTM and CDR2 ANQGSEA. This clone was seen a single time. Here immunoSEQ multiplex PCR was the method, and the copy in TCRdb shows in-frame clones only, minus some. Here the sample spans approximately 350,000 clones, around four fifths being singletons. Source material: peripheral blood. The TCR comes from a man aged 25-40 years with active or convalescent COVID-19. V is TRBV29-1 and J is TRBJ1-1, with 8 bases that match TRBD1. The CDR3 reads CSAIGQGRNTEAFF. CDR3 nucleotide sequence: TGCAGCGCCATCGGACAGGGCCGGAACACTGAAGCTTTCTTT.